This T cell receptor beta chain was profiled in a study of T-cell memory formation after mild COVID-19. A single record per CDR3 protein comes from TCRdb applying MiXCR to the 5' RACE reads. The sample holds roughly 180,000 distinct CDR3 sequences, approximately 17% seen once. CDR3 size: 19 residues. The germline gives CDR1 DFQATT, CDR2 SNEGSKA (reference sequence). V lost 1 base and J 0 bases, leaving 19 bases between the germline ends. The sample holds a few counts of this clonotype. V is TRBV20-1 and J is TRBJ1-6; maybe TRBD1 (5 bases). The clonotype was recovered from a man aged 18 to 29 who had mild COVID-19 (a few samples of this study predate the infection). Cell type and time point are not known. Sequencing was performed on PBMCs or a T cell subset sorted from them (not recorded which). This chain's CDR3 is CSARADVFQGSSYNSPLHF. The CDR3 region has the DNA TGCAGTGCTAGAGCCGATGTATTTCAGGGCAGCTCCTATAATTCACCCCTCCACTTT.